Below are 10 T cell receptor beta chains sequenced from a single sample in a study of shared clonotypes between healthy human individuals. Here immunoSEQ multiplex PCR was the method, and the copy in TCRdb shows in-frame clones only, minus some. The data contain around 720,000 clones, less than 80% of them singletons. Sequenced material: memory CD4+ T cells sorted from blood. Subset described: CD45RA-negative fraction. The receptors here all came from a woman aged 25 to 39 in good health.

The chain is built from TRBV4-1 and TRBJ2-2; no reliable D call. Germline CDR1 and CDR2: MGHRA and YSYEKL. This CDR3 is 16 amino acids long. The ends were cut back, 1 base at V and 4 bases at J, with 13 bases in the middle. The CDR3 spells CASSQVAATSTGELFF. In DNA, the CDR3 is TGCGCCAGCAGCCAAGTCGCGGCGACAAGCACCGGGGAGCTGTTTTTT.

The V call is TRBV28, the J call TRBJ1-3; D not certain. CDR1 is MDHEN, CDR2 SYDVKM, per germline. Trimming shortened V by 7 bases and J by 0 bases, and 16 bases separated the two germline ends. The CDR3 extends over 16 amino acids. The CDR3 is CASKTTLGSSGNTIYF. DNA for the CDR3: TGTGCCAGCAAAACTACCCTTGGGTCCTCTGGAAACACCATATATTTT.

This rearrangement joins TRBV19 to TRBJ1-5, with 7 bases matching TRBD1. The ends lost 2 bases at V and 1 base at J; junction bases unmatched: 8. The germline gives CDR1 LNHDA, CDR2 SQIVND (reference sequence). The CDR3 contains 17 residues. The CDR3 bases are TGTGCCAGTAGTATAAGGCTTGAGGGGGCCAGCAATCAGCCCCAGCATTTT. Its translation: CASSIRLEGASNQPQHF.

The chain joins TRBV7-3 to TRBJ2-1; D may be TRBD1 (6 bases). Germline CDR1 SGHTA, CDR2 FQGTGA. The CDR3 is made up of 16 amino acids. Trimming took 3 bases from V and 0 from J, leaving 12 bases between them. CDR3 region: CASSFQGSSSYNEQFF. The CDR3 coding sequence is TGTGCCAGCAGCTTTCAGGGGTCAAGCTCCTACAATGAGCAGTTCTTC.

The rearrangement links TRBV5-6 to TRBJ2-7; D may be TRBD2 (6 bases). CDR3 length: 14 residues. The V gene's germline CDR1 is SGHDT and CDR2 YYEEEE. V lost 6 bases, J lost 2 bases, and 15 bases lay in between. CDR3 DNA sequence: TGTGCCAGCAACTCCTTGGACTACCCCTACGAGCAGTACTTC. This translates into CASNSLDYPYEQYF. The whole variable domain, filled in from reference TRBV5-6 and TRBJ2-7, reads DAGVTQSPTHLIKTRGQQVTLRCSPKSGHDTVSWYQQALGQGPQFIFQYYEEEERQRGNFPDRFSGHQFPNYSSELNVNALLLGDSALYLCASNSLDYPYEQYFGPGTRLTVT.

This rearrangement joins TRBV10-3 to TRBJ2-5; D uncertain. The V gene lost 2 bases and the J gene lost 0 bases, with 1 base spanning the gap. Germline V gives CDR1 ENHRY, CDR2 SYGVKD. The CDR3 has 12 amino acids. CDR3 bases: TGTGCCATCAGTGAGGACCAAGAGACCCAGTACTTC. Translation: CAISEDQETQYF.

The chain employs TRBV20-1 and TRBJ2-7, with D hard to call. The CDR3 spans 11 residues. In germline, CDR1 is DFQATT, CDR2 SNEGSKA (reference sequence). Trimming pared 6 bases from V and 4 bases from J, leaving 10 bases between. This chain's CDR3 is CSARLGYEQYF. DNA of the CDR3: TGCAGTGCCAGGTTAGGATACGAGCAGTACTTC.

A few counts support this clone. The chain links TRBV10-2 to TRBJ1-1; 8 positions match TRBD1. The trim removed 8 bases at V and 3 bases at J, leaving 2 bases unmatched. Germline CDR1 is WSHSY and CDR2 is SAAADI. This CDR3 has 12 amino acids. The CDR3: CASGQGDTEAFF. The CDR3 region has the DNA TGCGCCAGCGGACAGGGAGACACTGAAGCTTTCTTT.

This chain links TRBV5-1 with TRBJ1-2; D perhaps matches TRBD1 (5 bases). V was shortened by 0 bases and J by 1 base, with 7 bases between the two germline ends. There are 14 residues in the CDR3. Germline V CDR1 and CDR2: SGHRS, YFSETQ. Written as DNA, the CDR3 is TGCGCCAGCAGCTTGGCCGGGGGTAACTATGGCTACACCTTC. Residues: CASSLAGGNYGYTF.

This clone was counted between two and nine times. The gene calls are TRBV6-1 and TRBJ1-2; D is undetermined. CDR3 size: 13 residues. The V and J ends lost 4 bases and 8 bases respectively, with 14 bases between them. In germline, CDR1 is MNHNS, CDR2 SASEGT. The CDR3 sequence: CASSGTGEIGYTF. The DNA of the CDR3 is TGTGCCAGCAGTGGGACTGGGGAGATAGGCTACACCTTC.